This T cell receptor (beta chain) is drawn from a study of CD8+ T cells in alopecia areata. The authors extracted RNA and reverse transcribed it into cDNA as the sequencing template. Profiling relied on immunoSEQ multiplex PCR, and the TCRdb table lists in-frame clones only, not all of them. The sample records roughly 100,000 clones, roughly half being singletons. The germline V gene has CDR1 SGHTA and CDR2 FQGNSA. This CDR3 is 16 amino acids long. V trimming: 1 base; J trimming: 5 bases; junction bases outside the gene matches: 3. This clone showed up just a few times. The chain employs TRBV7-2 and TRBJ2-5; the match to TRBD2 covers 14 bases. This TCR was sampled from a human donor in good health. The sample was CD4+ T cells sorted from blood. CDR3 nucleotides: TGTGCCAGCAGCTTAGGGGGACTAGCGGGGGTTGAGACCCAGTACTTC. Its translation: CASSLGGLAGVETQYF.